The 21 T cell receptor beta chains presented below share a single source sample, sequenced in a study of T cell changes during pregnancy in multiple sclerosis. Sequencing used immunoSEQ multiplex PCR; TCRdb keeps in-frame clones, though not all of them. The repertoire consists of 35,000 to 45,000 clones, with under 95% occurring once and the leading ten covering over 10%. The material sequenced was CD8+ T cells from peripheral blood mononuclear cells, taken in the first trimester of pregnancy. All receptors come from a female donor with multiple sclerosis, enrolled in a pregnancy study.

The chain links TRBV29-1 to TRBJ2-3; the D gene is possibly TRBD1 (5 bases). Per the germline V gene, CDR1 is SQVTM and CDR2 is ANQGSEA. The V end lost 0 bases, the J end lost 2 bases, and 15 bases lay between the germline ends. The length of the CDR3 is 16 residues. CDR3 in DNA: TGCAGCGTTGAAGACCGACAGCGCACCTACACAGATACGCAGTATTTT. Translation: CSVEDRQRTYTDTQYF.

This sequence joins TRBV7-6 and TRBJ2-7; D gene unclear. This CDR3 spans 13 amino acids. Trimming left V 1 base short and J 3 bases short, with 7 bases between. Germline-derived CDR1 and CDR2 are SGHVS and FNYEAQ. The CDR3, as DNA: TGTGCCAGCAGCTTAGGTTCGGTCTACGAGCAGTACTTC. Protein: CASSLGSVYEQYF. The whole variable domain, filled in from reference TRBV7-6 and TRBJ2-7, reads GAGVSQSPRYKVTKRGQDVALRCDPISGHVSLYWYRQALGQGPEFLTYFNYEAQQDKSGLPNDRFSAERPEGSISTLTIQRTEQRDSAMYRCASSLGSVYEQYFGPGTRLTVT.

The V call is TRBV5-6, the J call TRBJ2-7; no clear D. The CDR3 extends over 12 amino acids. Per the germline V gene, CDR1 is SGHDT and CDR2 is YYEEEE. Trimming stripped 0 bases from V and 3 bases from J, with 4 bases between. The CDR3 protein is CASSLGLYEQYF. The CDR3 coding sequence is TGTGCCAGCAGCTTGGGTCTCTACGAGCAGTACTTC.

The chain carries TRBV19 and TRBJ1-5; TRBD1 matches 7 bases. The germline gives CDR1 LNHDA, CDR2 SQIVND (reference sequence). With 8 bases clipped from V and 5 bases from J, the junction kept 9 bases outside the gene matches. CDR3 length equals 14 residues. In DNA, the CDR3 is TGTGCCAGTCGGGACAGTAGTTACGATCAGCCCCAGCATTTT. This gives the protein CASRDSSYDQPQHF.

This clone showed up just once. This chain uses TRBV5-1 with TRBJ2-1; the D gene is possibly TRBD2 (6 bases). CDR1 and CDR2 from the germline V gene are SGHRS and YFSETQ. The CDR3 is 15 amino acids. Trimming took 0 bases from V and 5 from J, leaving 12 bases between them. The CDR3 reads CASSLVPSVDNEQFF. CDR3 nucleotide sequence: TGCGCCAGCAGCTTGGTTCCTAGCGTAGACAATGAGCAGTTCTTC. Combining the CDR3 with reference TRBV5-1 and TRBJ2-1 gives the whole variable domain KAGVTQTPRYLIKTRGQQVTLSCSPISGHRSVSWYQQTPGQGLQFLFEYFSETQRNKGNFPGRFSGRQFSNSRSEMNVSTLELGDSALYLCASSLVPSVDNEQFFGPGTRLTVL.

The gene calls are TRBV28 and TRBJ1-5; 7 bases are shared with TRBD1. The CDR3 is 17 residues long. J lost 6 bases, V lost 5 bases, and 16 bases had no gene match. CDR1 is MDHEN and CDR2 is SYDVKM in the germline V gene. The CDR3 protein is CASSLKDRPSGAQPQHF. The CDR3 DNA is TGTGCCAGCAGTCTCAAGGACAGGCCATCAGGGGCTCAGCCCCAGCATTTT. The variable domain in full, with the rest retrieved from reference TRBV28 and TRBJ1-5, is DVKVTQSSRYLVKRTGEKVFLECVQDMDHENMFWYRQDPGLGLRLIYFSYDVKMKEKGDIPEGYSVSREKKERFSLILESASTNQTSMYLCASSLKDRPSGAQPQHFGDGTRLSIL.

The V gene is TRBV27, the J gene TRBJ2-3; 8 nucleotides agree with TRBD1. Unmatched junction bases numbered 8, after V lost 0 bases and J lost 6 bases. Germline assignment: CDR1 MNHEY and CDR2 SMNVEV (reference sequence). The CDR3 loop spans 16 amino acids. The CDR3 protein is CASSLSNQGAGDTQYF. The CDR3 nucleotides are TGTGCCAGCAGTTTATCGAATCAGGGGGCAGGGGATACGCAGTATTTT.

Regarding this clone: One end of the junction fails to match germline, which may point to a read error. The chain is built from TRBV6-1 and TRBJ1-2; TRBD1 matches 7 bases. Germline V gives CDR1 MNHNS, CDR2 SASEGT. The CDR3 consists of 11 residues. The DNA for the CDR3 is TGTGCCAGCAGTGATCCGACAGGGTGGCACTTC. Protein sequence: CASSDPTGWHF.

J is TRBJ2-7 and V is TRBV6-1, with a weak D call TRBD1 (5 bases). Trimming left V 7 bases short and J 2 bases short, with 12 bases between. The CDR3 length is 13 residues. Germline V gene sequence: CDR1 MNHNS, CDR2 SASEGT. The CDR3 sequence: CASIAGFPYEQYF. CDR3 bases: TGTGCCAGCATCGCAGGGTTCCCCTACGAGCAGTACTTC.

The chain combines TRBV11-2 with TRBJ2-7; possibly TRBD1 for D (6 bases). V was pared by 6 bases and J by 2 bases, with 20 bases between. This CDR3 region has 16 residues. CDR1 SGHAT and CDR2 FQNNGV come from the germline V gene. The CDR3 loop reads CASSWGLGENPYEQYF. The CDR3 DNA follows: TGTGCCAGCAGTTGGGGGCTAGGGGAAAACCCCTACGAGCAGTACTTC.

With respect to this clone: Without the conserved terminal phenylalanine or tryptophan, this CDR3 likely stems from a read error. The DNA is left out, because the CDR3 cannot be placed on it with certainty; the CDR3 is given as TCRdb lists it. The chain carries TRBV21-1 and TRBJ2-4; TRBD1, as called in the table, went unchecked against the DNA. TRBV21-1 is a pseudogene locus. Including both end residues, the CDR3 is 10 amino acids long. CDR3 sequence: CAGPGQGARH.

The V and J genes are TRBV7-8 and TRBJ1-4, with 7 bases lining up with TRBD1. The CDR3 spans 15 residues. The ends lost 5 bases at V and 5 bases at J; junction bases unmatched: 8. CDR1 SGHVS and CDR2 FQNEAQ come from the germline V gene. The CDR3 DNA sequence: TGTGCCAGCAGCCAGGGACAGTCACACAATGAAAAACTGTTTTTT. Translating gives CASSQGQSHNEKLFF.

This clone has only one observation. CDR3 in amino acids: CASSVDSGGPTDTQYF. The CDR3 bases are TGTGCCAGCAGCGTAGATAGCGGGGGGCCCACAGATACGCAGTATTTT. The V and J genes are TRBV9 and TRBJ2-3; 10 bases line up with TRBD2. With 0 bases clipped from V and 2 bases from J, the junction kept 3 bases outside the gene matches. This CDR3 is built from 16 residues. Looked up from germline, CDR1 is SGDLS and CDR2 is YYNGEE. The whole variable domain, remainder taken from reference TRBV9 and TRBJ2-3, is DSGVTQTPKHLITATGQRVTLRCSPRSGDLSVYWYQQSLDQGLQFLIQYYNGEERAKGNILERFSAQQFPDLHSELNLSSLELGDSALYFCASSVDSGGPTDTQYFGPGTRLTVL.

A few counts support this clone. This chain uses TRBV7-3 with TRBJ2-2; 9 positions match TRBD2. The CDR3 is 16 amino acids. Per the germline V gene, CDR1 is SGHTA and CDR2 is FQGTGA. V gave up 5 bases and J gave up 2 bases; unmatched junction bases: 6. The CDR3 reads CASSVSGGPNTGELFF. CDR3 nucleotides: TGTGCCAGCAGCGTTAGCGGGGGCCCAAACACCGGGGAGCTGTTTTTT.

The rearrangement joins TRBV5-1 to TRBJ2-3; 9 bases align to TRBD1. Losses at the gene ends were 3 bases for V and 6 bases for J; bases not matched to a gene: 2. The CDR3 spans 13 residues. Per germline, CDR1 SGHRS and CDR2 YFSETQ. The CDR3 sequence: CASSWGTGDTQYF. CDR3 nucleotide sequence: TGCGCCAGCAGCTGGGGGACAGGGGATACGCAGTATTTT.

The rearrangement uses TRBV5-4 and TRBJ2-3; maybe TRBD2 (5 bases). The CDR3 extends over 15 amino acids. Germline lookup yields CDR1 SGHNT and CDR2 YYREEE (reference sequence). Trimming took off 0 bases at V and 0 bases at J, with 8 bases between the two ends. The CDR3 reads CASSLGLLSTDTQYF. As DNA, the CDR3 is TGTGCCAGCAGCTTGGGACTACTTAGCACAGATACGCAGTATTTT.

The V gene is TRBV5-4, the J gene TRBJ2-2, with a tentative D call TRBD2 (5 bases). This CDR3 comprises 14 residues. Germline loops: CDR1 SGHNT, CDR2 YYREEE (reference sequence). Deletions cut 6 bases from V and 4 bases from J, with 13 bases between. CDR3 DNA: TGTGCCAGCACCTCGGACTCTTCCACCGGGGAGCTGTTTTTT. Its translation is CASTSDSSTGELFF.

This chain connects TRBV27 to TRBJ2-1; possible D gene TRBD1, 6 bases. Germline CDR1 and CDR2: MNHEY and SMNVEV (reference sequence). The CDR3 is 14 residues long. Between the trimmed V and J ends, which lost 4 bases and 3 bases, there was a span of 10 bases. The CDR3 protein is CASSSPGVYNEQFF. The DNA for the CDR3 is TGTGCCAGCAGTTCGCCAGGGGTCTACAATGAGCAGTTCTTC.

The V call is TRBV7-6, the J call TRBJ1-1; D is unclear. The length of the CDR3 is 13 residues. V shed 2 bases and J shed 3 bases, with 7 bases lying between them. Germline V gene data show CDR1 as SGHVS and CDR2 as FNYEAQ. The CDR3, as DNA: TGTGCCAGCAGCTTACGCGGGGACACTGAAGCTTTCTTT. It encodes CASSLRGDTEAFF.

This clone was seen a single time. The CDR3: CASSDLFWDRASGANVLTF. The CDR3 DNA follows: TGTGCCAGCAGTGATCTTTTTTGGGACAGGGCCTCTGGGGCCAACGTCCTGACTTTC. The V call is TRBV2, the J call TRBJ2-6, with 9 positions matching TRBD1. V gave up 3 bases and J gave up 0 bases; unmatched junction bases: 9. Per the germline V gene, CDR1 is SNHLY and CDR2 is FYNNEI. This CDR3 is built from 19 residues.

J is TRBJ1-1 and V is TRBV4-1; 7 bases match TRBD1. V dropped 4 bases and J dropped 7; count of bases not matched to a gene: 12. From germline, CDR1 is MGHRA and CDR2 YSYEKL. This CDR3 has 15 amino acids. The CDR3 bases are TGCGCCAGCAGCCCCTGGACAGGCAGCGACGTTGAAGCTTTCTTT. Protein sequence: CASSPWTGSDVEAFF.